The 21 T cell receptor beta chains listed next were all sequenced from one sample in a study of cytomegalovirus exposure and HLA in healthy donors. The PCR ran on 60 Vbeta and 13 Jbeta primers. Generated by immunoSEQ multiplex PCR, the TCRdb table keeps only in-frame clones and is missing some. This listing includes approximately 92,000 clones. The specimen was PBMCs. All receptors come from a woman in her twenties or thirties in good health and CMV-seronegative.

The chain combines TRBV12-5 with TRBJ2-1; weak D call: TRBD2 (5 bases). Germline CDR1 LGHNT, CDR2 FRNRAP. The ends were cut back, 4 bases at V and 8 bases at J, with 12 bases in the middle. This CDR3 is built from 13 residues. Here the CDR3 DNA reads TGTGCTAGTGGTTCAGGATCGAGGGATGAGCAGTTCTTC. Translation: CASGSGSRDEQFF.

CDR3 amino acids: CASRETSYHEQYF. In nucleotides, the CDR3 is TGTGCCAGCAGGGAGACTAGCTACCACGAGCAGTACTTC. This chain links TRBV25-1 with TRBJ2-7, with 7 positions matching TRBD2. Germline V gene sequence: CDR1 MGHDK, CDR2 SYGVNS. The V gene end was trimmed by 6 bases and the J gene end by 5 bases; junction bases not matched to a gene: 7. The CDR3 extends over 13 amino acids.

V usage is TRBV30 and J usage is TRBJ1-1, with D unclear. The V end lost 3 bases, the J end lost 4 bases, and 12 bases lay between the germline ends. Germline CDR1 reads GTSNPN; CDR2 reads SVGIG (reference sequence). The CDR3 is made up of 13 amino acids. The CDR3 spells CAWSDKAGTEAFF. CDR3 DNA sequence: TGTGCCTGGAGCGATAAAGCGGGCACTGAAGCTTTCTTT. Filled out from reference TRBV30 and TRBJ1-1, the complete variable domain reads SQTIHQWPATLVQPVGSPLSLECTVEGTSNPNLYWYRQAAGRGLQLLFYSVGIGQISSEVPQNLSASRPQDRQFILSSKKLLLSDSGFYLCAWSDKAGTEAFFGQGTRLTVV.

The genes are TRBV5-6 and TRBJ2-1; 8 bases are shared with TRBD2. J lost 6 bases, V lost 4 bases, and 18 bases had no gene match. CDR1 is SGHDT, CDR2 YYEEEE, per germline. The CDR3 loop spans 18 amino acids. CDR3 sequence (DNA): TGTGCCAGCAGCCCGGGACTAGTTGGACCTGCTTGGGGCAATGAGCAGTTCTTC. Translated: CASSPGLVGPAWGNEQFF.

The chain recombines TRBV14 with TRBJ1-6, with 11 bases fitting TRBD1. The CDR3 runs 16 residues. Germline V gene data show CDR1 as SGHDN and CDR2 as FVKESK. V dropped 5 bases and J dropped 7; count of bases not matched to a gene: 7. CDR3: CASSEWTGGANSPLHF. CDR3 DNA: TGTGCCAGCAGCGAGTGGACAGGGGGCGCAAATTCACCCCTCCACTTT.

The chain couples TRBV11-2 to TRBJ2-3; D gene ambiguous. V was pared by 5 bases and J by 1 base, with 7 bases between. Germline V lookup: CDR1 SGHAT, CDR2 FQNNGV. CDR3 size: 13 residues. The CDR3 DNA reads TGTGCCAGCAGCGTCCCTGGCACAGATACGCAGTATTTT. This codes for CASSVPGTDTQYF.

The chain combines TRBV27 with TRBJ2-7; 7 bases map to TRBD2. The CDR3 runs to 14 residues. The V gene end was trimmed by 4 bases and the J gene end by 4 bases; junction bases not matched to a gene: 7. Per the germline V gene, CDR1 is MNHEY and CDR2 is SMNVEV (reference sequence). CDR3 coding DNA: TGTGCCAGCAGTTCGGGGGGTTTAAGGTACGAGCAGTACTTC. Translating it yields CASSSGGLRYEQYF.

The chain carries TRBV7-3 and TRBJ2-1; TRBD2 agrees at 8 bases. V lost 5 bases and J lost 6; bases outside the gene matches: 6. The CDR3 runs 14 residues. In germline, CDR1 is SGHTA, CDR2 FQGTGA. The CDR3 here is CASSPPGGGNEQFF. The DNA for the CDR3 is TGTGCCAGCAGCCCGCCGGGGGGGGGCAATGAGCAGTTCTTC.

The V call is TRBV7-3, the J call TRBJ2-1, with 9 bases that match TRBD2. Germline CDR1 reads SGHTA; CDR2 reads FQGTGA. The CDR3 is 14 amino acids. V lost 3 bases to trimming and J lost 9 bases; unmatched junction nucleotides: 6. The CDR3 is CASSFPGTSSEQFF. DNA of the CDR3: TGTGCCAGCAGCTTCCCGGGGACTAGCAGTGAGCAGTTCTTC.

V and J are TRBV5-1 and TRBJ2-1; 7 positions match TRBD2. Germline CDR1 and CDR2: SGHRS and YFSETQ. With V trimmed by 1 base and J by 9 bases, 1 base remained unmatched. The CDR3 totals 12 residues. CDR3 nucleotides: TGCGCCAGCAGCTTGTGGGAGGGTGAGCAGTTCTTC. It specifies CASSLWEGEQFF.

This chain links TRBV18 with TRBJ2-1; 10 bases are shared with TRBD1. The CDR3 contains 15 residues. CDR1 is KGHSH, CDR2 LQKENI, per germline. Germline trimming cut 3 bases from V and 4 bases from J; bases unmatched to any gene: 3. This CDR3 reads CASSPGTGAYNEQFF. DNA of the CDR3: TGTGCCAGCTCACCTGGGACAGGGGCGTACAATGAGCAGTTCTTC.

The chain is built from TRBV5-1 and TRBJ2-7; maybe TRBD1 (5 bases). The V end lost 3 bases, the J end lost 1 base, and 8 bases lay between the germline ends. The V gene's germline CDR1 is SGHRS and CDR2 YFSETQ. This CDR3 has 13 residues. The CDR3 DNA is TGCGCCAGCAGCTCTGACAGTTCCTACGAGCAGTACTTC. Protein product: CASSSDSSYEQYF.

V usage is TRBV6-1 and J usage is TRBJ2-7, with TRBD1 matching 10 bases. Trimming at V came to 4 bases and at J to 6 bases, leaving 9 bases not matched to a gene. The CDR3 sequence is 15 residues long. CDR1 and CDR2 from the germline V gene are MNHNS and SASEGT. Here the CDR3 DNA reads TGTGCCAGCAGTGGGACAGGGGGGGTCCCCTCCGAGCAGTACTTC. Protein sequence: CASSGTGGVPSEQYF.

The chain joins TRBV11-2 to TRBJ2-3; D possibly corresponds to TRBD2 (7 bases). The CDR3 is made up of 16 amino acids. Germline lookup yields CDR1 SGHAT and CDR2 FQNNGV. V lost 5 bases and J 3 bases, leaving 18 bases between the germline ends. The CDR3 sequence is CASSSPRGARTDTQYF. The CDR3 DNA is TGTGCCAGCAGCAGTCCCCGGGGGGCCCGGACAGATACGCAGTATTTT.

CDR3 sequence (DNA): TGTGCCAGCGGACAGGGACTGGGGGAGACCCAGTACTTC. Its protein is CASGQGLGETQYF. This rearrangement joins TRBV9 to TRBJ2-5; 8 nucleotides line up with TRBD1. Germline loops: CDR1 SGDLS, CDR2 YYNGEE. The CDR3 sequence is 13 residues long. V dropped 7 bases and J dropped 5; count of bases not matched to a gene: 7.

The chain combines TRBV19 with TRBJ1-1, with D unclear. This CDR3 spans 13 amino acids. Germline CDR1 reads LNHDA; CDR2 reads SQIVND (reference sequence). The V and J ends lost 3 bases and 2 bases respectively, with 7 bases between them. In DNA form, the CDR3 reads TGTGCCAGTAGTATTGGCAGAAACACTGAAGCTTTCTTT. Translated, it gives CASSIGRNTEAFF.

The V gene is TRBV28, the J gene TRBJ2-3, with TRBD2 matching over 12 bases. Per the germline V gene, CDR1 is MDHEN and CDR2 is SYDVKM. This CDR3 contains 16 residues. Unmatched junction bases numbered 5, after V lost 3 bases and J lost 4 bases. CDR3 loop: CASSFILAGGSDTQYF. CDR3 DNA: TGTGCCAGCAGTTTCATACTAGCGGGAGGATCAGATACGCAGTATTTT.

V and J are TRBV28 and TRBJ1-1, with D uncertain. The germline CDR1 and CDR2 sequences are MDHEN and SYDVKM. The CDR3 totals 17 residues. The ends were cut back, 6 bases at V and 0 bases at J, with 20 bases in the middle. CDR3 residues: CASRSSEGRYMNTEAFF. In DNA form, the CDR3 reads TGTGCCAGCAGATCCTCCGAGGGTAGATATATGAACACTGAAGCTTTCTTT. The whole variable domain, filled in from reference TRBV28 and TRBJ1-1, reads DVKVTQSSRYLVKRTGEKVFLECVQDMDHENMFWYRQDPGLGLRLIYFSYDVKMKEKGDIPEGYSVSREKKERFSLILESASTNQTSMYLCASRSSEGRYMNTEAFFGQGTRLTVV.

The chain couples TRBV4-1 to TRBJ2-7; possibly TRBD2 for D (5 bases). The length of the CDR3 is 16 residues. Trimming took off 0 bases at V and 0 bases at J, with 12 bases between the two ends. Germline V CDR1 and CDR2: MGHRA, YSYEKL. Here the CDR3 reads CASSQDPGGSSYEQYF. The CDR3, as DNA: TGCGCCAGCAGCCAAGATCCAGGTGGGAGCTCCTACGAGCAGTACTTC.

The gene calls are TRBV18 and TRBJ2-1; TRBD2 matches 10 bases. Per germline, CDR1 KGHSH and CDR2 LQKENI. The CDR3 is 14 residues long. Trimming removed 3 bases from V and 8 bases from J; junction bases left unmatched: 4. DNA of the CDR3: TGTGCCAGCTCACCCCGGACTAGCGGCGATGAGCAGTTCTTC. Translation gives CASSPRTSGDEQFF.

CDR3 loop: CASTGTGNQPQHF. In nucleotides, the CDR3 is TGTGCCAGCACCGGGACAGGCAATCAGCCCCAGCATTTT. The chain recombines TRBV5-8 with TRBJ1-5, with 7 positions matching TRBD1. The trim removed 6 bases at V and 2 bases at J, leaving 2 bases unmatched. The CDR3 consists of 13 residues. The germline V gene has CDR1 SGHTS and CDR2 YDEGEE.